These 29 T cell receptor beta chains share one sample of origin, sequenced in a study of T-cell reconstitution after alpha-beta-depleted transplantation in children. Unique molecular identifiers were used in preparing the TCRbeta library. A single record per CDR3 protein comes from TCRdb applying MiXCR to the PCR reads. The table lists a few hundred thousand distinct CDR3 sequences, approximately 12% of them singletons. Sequenced here: PBMCs from the stem cell graft donor, sampled from the stem cell graft. Receptors originate from a human donor who donated a stem cell graft to a child with combined immunodeficiency.

This clonotype was counted many times. The chain has TRBV12-3 or TRBV12-4 and TRBJ2-1; D remains ambiguous. Trimming removed 4 bases from V and 9 bases from J, with 10 bases in between. This CDR3 comprises 12 residues. The CDR3 protein is CASSSIDGEQFF. The CDR3 nucleotides read TGTGCCAGCAGTTCCATTGACGGTGAGCAGTTCTTC.

The CDR3 here is CASSVGNGRGTDTQYF. The CDR3 DNA is TGTGCCAGCAGCGTAGGTAACGGGAGAGGCACAGATACGCAGTATTTT. The gene calls are TRBV9 and TRBJ2-3, with D possibly matching TRBD2 (6 bases). V shed 0 bases and J shed 1 base, with 12 bases lying between them. This CDR3 is built from 16 residues. Germline V lookup: CDR1 SGDLS, CDR2 YYNGEE.

This clonotype was seen only a few times. The genes are TRBV20-1 and TRBJ2-7; tentative D call: TRBD2 (5 bases). The V end was cut by 6 bases, the J end by 2 bases, with 11 bases between. This CDR3 region has 12 residues. Looked up from germline, CDR1 is DFQATT and CDR2 is SNEGSKA (reference sequence). In nucleotides, the CDR3 is TGCAGTGCCACTGGACTGGCCTACGAGCAGTACTTC. Protein: CSATGLAYEQYF.

This clonotype has more than one count but fewer than ten. CDR3 nucleotide sequence: TGCAGCGTTGTGGTAGCGGGGGGGCCGAATGAGCAGTTCTTC. Translation gives CSVVVAGGPNEQFF. This rearrangement joins TRBV29-1 to TRBJ2-1, with TRBD2 identical over 11 bases. Per the germline V gene, CDR1 is SQVTM and CDR2 is ANQGSEA. The CDR3 spans 14 residues. The ends lost 4 bases at V and 7 bases at J; junction bases unmatched: 6.

This clonotype appeared many times. CDR3 residues: CASSQDFGGIDNEQFF. Here the CDR3 DNA reads TGCGCCAGCAGCCAAGATTTCGGGGGAATCGACAATGAGCAGTTCTTC. V usage is TRBV4-3 and J usage is TRBJ2-1; D possibly corresponds to TRBD2 (6 bases). Trimming took off 0 bases at V and 5 bases at J, with 14 bases between the two ends. The CDR3 runs to 16 residues. CDR1 is LGHNA, CDR2 YSLEER, per germline.

This clonotype was seen a few times. J is TRBJ1-2 and V is TRBV13, with D possibly being TRBD1 (5 bases). CDR3 size: 16 residues. Germline assignment: CDR1 PRHDT and CDR2 FYEKMQ (reference sequence). The V and J ends lost 2 bases and 6 bases respectively, with 19 bases between them. CDR3 DNA sequence: TGTGCCAGCAGCTTACAGGGCGGGAAAGGGGAGGATGGCTACACCTTC. This translates into CASSLQGGKGEDGYTF.

This clonotype was detected ten times or more. J is TRBJ2-2 and V is TRBV7-3, with D possibly TRBD1 on 7 matching bases. CDR1 and CDR2 (germline): SGHTA, FQGTGA. The V end was cut by 5 bases, the J end by 5 bases, with 15 bases between. The CDR3 totals 15 residues. This chain's CDR3 is CASSPTRGTTGELFF. The CDR3 DNA sequence: TGTGCCAGCAGCCCGACCAGGGGGACTACCGGGGAGCTGTTTTTT.

This clonotype turned up a few times. As DNA, the CDR3 is TGTGCCAGCTCGCCGGTAGCTGTTTATAGCAATCAGCCCCAGCATTTT. Protein: CASSPVAVYSNQPQHF. This chain connects TRBV18 to TRBJ1-5; D not resolved. The CDR3 totals 16 residues. The V gene's germline CDR1 is KGHSH and CDR2 LQKENI. Trimming pared 6 bases from V and 0 bases from J, leaving 15 bases between.

This clonotype was counted at least ten times. The chain joins TRBV20-1 to TRBJ2-7, with a possible D match to TRBD1 (8 bases). CDR3 length: 13 residues. V was clipped by 5 bases and J by 4 bases, with 15 bases between them. The germline CDR1 and CDR2 sequences are DFQATT and SNEGSKA (reference sequence). CDR3 sequence (DNA): TGCAGTGCTCCCGGACAGGGAGGGTACGAGCAGTACTTC. This encodes CSAPGQGGYEQYF.

The sample holds one count of this clonotype. The chain has TRBV5-6 and TRBJ2-1; 7 bases fit TRBD2. The germline gives CDR1 SGHDT, CDR2 YYEEEE. This CDR3 is 14 amino acids long. J lost 10 bases, V lost 3 bases, and 10 bases had no gene match. The CDR3 spells CASSWTAGEREQFF. The CDR3 coding sequence is TGTGCCAGCAGCTGGACGGCGGGAGAGAGGGAGCAGTTCTTC.

The table lists this clonotype with many counts. The rearrangement links TRBV20-1 to TRBJ2-1; tentatively, D is TRBD1 (5 bases). Germline CDR1 reads DFQATT; CDR2 reads SNEGSKA (reference sequence). This CDR3 contains 21 residues. The V and J ends lost 1 base and 4 bases respectively, with 32 bases between them. The DNA for the CDR3 is TGCAGTGCTAGAGCTCCGAGCCTAGAACCTAGGGGTTTTGCCCTTTACAATGAGCAGTTCTTC. Translated, it gives CSARAPSLEPRGFALYNEQFF.

This sequence joins TRBV4-2 and TRBJ2-5; D is unresolved. This CDR3 contains 18 residues. Trimming stripped 4 bases from V and 5 bases from J, with 26 bases between. Germline CDR1 reads LGHNA; CDR2 reads YNFKEQ. This CDR3 is CASSPLYVGQRVLETQYF. The CDR3 bases are TGTGCCAGCAGCCCACTTTATGTGGGCCAACGGGTTTTGGAGACCCAGTACTTC.

This clonotype was seen only a few times. The J gene is TRBJ2-7, the V gene TRBV7-3; 8 bases line up with TRBD2. The CDR3 is made up of 15 amino acids. The germline gives CDR1 SGHTA, CDR2 FQGTGA. The junction had 9 bases not matched to a gene; V was cut back by 5 bases and J by 3 bases. The chain's CDR3 is CASSPEREPHYEQYF. The CDR3 nucleotides read TGTGCCAGCAGCCCGGAGCGGGAGCCCCACTACGAGCAGTACTTC.

This clonotype was found many times. The rearrangement links TRBV7-3 to TRBJ2-1; D is undetermined. V was trimmed by 4 bases and J by 3 bases, leaving 7 bases between them. The CDR3 covers 13 residues. The germline V gene has CDR1 SGHTA and CDR2 FQGTGA. The CDR3 nucleotides read TGTGCCAGCAGCTCTTCGGGCTACAATGAGCAGTTCTTC. This sequence encodes CASSSSGYNEQFF.

V gene TRBV20-1 combines with J gene TRBJ2-4; TRBD1 matches at 7 bases. The CDR3 consists of 13 residues. V lost 1 base, J lost 8 bases, and 5 bases stayed unmatched. The germline V gene encodes CDR1 DFQATT and CDR2 SNEGSKA (reference sequence). Here the CDR3 DNA reads TGCAGTGCTAGAGGTGACAGGGCGGACATTCAGTACTTC. As protein: CSARGDRADIQYF.

V and J are TRBV5-1 and TRBJ1-5; no clear D. This CDR3 has 13 residues. From germline, CDR1 is SGHRS and CDR2 YFSETQ. The germline V and J ends were trimmed by 5 bases and 3 bases, with 9 bases remaining between them. The CDR3 nucleotides read TGCGCCAGCAGTATGGAGGCCAATCAGCCCCAGCATTTT. Encoded protein: CASSMEANQPQHF. Combining the CDR3 with reference TRBV5-1 and TRBJ1-5 gives the whole variable domain KAGVTQTPRYLIKTRGQQVTLSCSPISGHRSVSWYQQTPGQGLQFLFEYFSETQRNKGNFPGRFSGRQFSNSRSEMNVSTLELGDSALYLCASSMEANQPQHFGDGTRLSIL.

This clonotype was recorded a few times. The J gene is TRBJ2-3, the V gene TRBV29-1, with TRBD2 matching over 11 bases. Per the germline V gene, CDR1 is SQVTM and CDR2 is ANQGSEA. V gave up 5 bases and J gave up 0 bases; unmatched junction bases: 7. The CDR3 spans 16 residues. The CDR3 nucleotides read TGCAGCGTTTACGGACTAGCGGGCTACAGCACAGATACGCAGTATTTT. Its protein is CSVYGLAGYSTDTQYF.

The chain recombines TRBV12-3 or TRBV12-4 with TRBJ1-5; the D gene is possibly TRBD1 (5 bases). This CDR3 spans 13 amino acids. Trimming cost V 1 base and J 7 bases, with 8 bases left between them. The CDR3 here is CASSLGQYQPQHF. The DNA of the CDR3 is TGTGCCAGCAGTTTAGGACAGTACCAGCCCCAGCATTTT.

This clonotype was counted at least ten times. The chain combines TRBV12-3 or TRBV12-4 with TRBJ1-1; D is ambiguous. This CDR3 comprises 12 residues. The ends were cut back, 3 bases at V and 10 bases at J, with 12 bases in the middle. The DNA for the CDR3 is TGTGCCAGCAGTTTGGAATCTCGGGGAGCTTTCTTT. Translated: CASSLESRGAFF.

The sample holds a few counts of this clonotype. This chain joins TRBV7-2 and TRBJ2-1; D is unclear. This CDR3 spans 17 amino acids. Looked up from germline, CDR1 is SGHTA and CDR2 is FQGNSA. Trimming stripped 5 bases from V and 1 base from J, with 18 bases between. CDR3 DNA sequence: TGTGCCAGCAGCGGAGTCGACGTCACCTCTTCCTACAATGAGCAGTTCTTC. Translation gives CASSGVDVTSSYNEQFF.

This clonotype was detected only a few times. The CDR3 nucleotides are TGTGCCAGCAGCCCAGCCTGGGACAGGGGCAATGAGCAGTTCTTC. It codes for CASSPAWDRGNEQFF. The V gene is TRBV6-5, the J gene TRBJ2-1, with 10 nucleotides matching TRBD1. Trimming removed 6 bases from V and 6 bases from J; junction bases left unmatched: 8. CDR3 size: 15 residues. The germline V gene encodes CDR1 MNHEY and CDR2 SVGAGI.

This rearrangement joins TRBV12-3 or TRBV12-4 to TRBJ1-1, with D unresolved. This CDR3 has 13 residues. V shed 2 bases and J shed 3 bases, with 7 bases lying between them. The CDR3 DNA reads TGTGCCAGCAGTTTATTCGCGGACACTGAAGCTTTCTTT. It specifies CASSLFADTEAFF.

This clonotype showed up many times. The CDR3 DNA is TGTGCCAGCAGCTCCGACACTATTGAGCAGTTCTTC. Amino acid sequence: CASSSDTIEQFF. The chain uses TRBV7-9 and TRBJ2-1; D remains unclear. V was cut by 4 bases and J by 9 bases, with 10 bases left in between. The germline V gene encodes CDR1 SEHNR and CDR2 FQNEAQ (reference sequence). This CDR3 spans 12 amino acids.

This chain links TRBV12-3 or TRBV12-4 with TRBJ2-1; D possibly corresponds to TRBD2 (6 bases). CDR3 size: 14 residues. The V end lost 2 bases, the J end lost 9 bases, and 14 bases lay between the germline ends. As DNA, the CDR3 is TGTGCCAGCAGTTTACGAGCGGGCGGAGGTGAGCAGTTCTTC. The encoded protein is CASSLRAGGGEQFF.

V and J are TRBV6-2 or TRBV6-3 and TRBJ2-1; D remains ambiguous. Germline V lookup: CDR1 MNHEY, CDR2 SVGEGT. Trimming took off 0 bases at V and 8 bases at J, with 17 bases between the two ends. The CDR3 runs 16 residues. Here the CDR3 reads CASSYSFWPEVDEQFF. In nucleotides, the CDR3 is TGTGCCAGCAGTTACTCCTTTTGGCCCGAGGTGGATGAGCAGTTCTTC.

This clonotype was detected ten times or more. The chain carries TRBV12-3 or TRBV12-4 and TRBJ2-2; D remains ambiguous. This CDR3 spans 14 amino acids. V was pared by 6 bases and J by 2 bases, with 10 bases between. CDR3 amino acids: CASRDPSNTGELFF. The CDR3 coding sequence is TGTGCCAGCAGAGACCCAAGTAACACCGGGGAGCTGTTTTTT.

This clonotype was counted only a few times. The chain is built from TRBV11-2 and TRBJ2-2; 8 bases agree with TRBD2. With V trimmed by 1 base and J by 4 bases, 8 bases remained unmatched. Germline V gene sequence: CDR1 SGHAT, CDR2 FQNNGV. CDR3 length equals 17 residues. CDR3 region: CASSLVSSGGLTGELFF. DNA of the CDR3: TGTGCCAGCAGCTTAGTCTCCAGCGGGGGACTCACCGGGGAGCTGTTTTTT.

This clonotype showed up many times. The chain has TRBV12-3 or TRBV12-4 and TRBJ2-7; 10 nucleotides match TRBD2. This CDR3 region has 15 residues. The V and J ends lost 5 bases and 0 bases, in that order; junction bases with no gene match: 4. The CDR3 nucleotides read TGTGCCAGCAGTGCAGGACTAGCGGACTCCTACGAGCAGTACTTC. Its translation: CASSAGLADSYEQYF.

At least ten counts were recorded for this clonotype. V and J are TRBV5-1 and TRBJ2-2; 8 nucleotides line up with TRBD1. The CDR3 has 15 amino acids. Germline lookup yields CDR1 SGHRS and CDR2 YFSETQ. Unmatched junction bases numbered 5, after V lost 4 bases and J lost 3 bases. The DNA for the CDR3 is TGCGCCAGCAGCAGGACAGGGCTCGACACCGGGGAGCTGTTTTTT. Translating gives CASSRTGLDTGELFF. The entire variable domain, with the rest obtained from reference TRBV5-1 and TRBJ2-2, is as follows: KAGVTQTPRYLIKTRGQQVTLSCSPISGHRSVSWYQQTPGQGLQFLFEYFSETQRNKGNFPGRFSGRQFSNSRSEMNVSTLELGDSALYLCASSRTGLDTGELFFGEGSRLTVL.